A single sample is the source of the 10 T cell receptor beta chains below, sequenced in a study of somatic mutations in cytotoxic T cells in rheumatoid arthritis. The method was immunoSEQ multiplex PCR; TCRdb's version includes in-frame clones alone and lacks a portion of them. The sample consists of 15,000 or so clones, 65% to 80% of them appearing once. Sequencing used CD8+ T cells sorted from blood. All receptors derive from an adult with rheumatoid arthritis.

The chain links TRBV9 to TRBJ2-7, with 9 bases identical to TRBD2. Looked up from germline, CDR1 is SGDLS and CDR2 is YYNGEE. The V segment lost 0 bases and the J segment 7 bases; nucleotides outside the gene matches: 5. This CDR3 spans 14 amino acids. Here the CDR3 DNA reads TGTGCCAGCAGCGTAGATTTAGCGGGGGAAGAGCAGTACTTC. Protein: CASSVDLAGEEQYF. Together with reference TRBV9 and TRBJ2-7, the CDR3 gives the full variable domain: DSGVTQTPKHLITATGQRVTLRCSPRSGDLSVYWYQQSLDQGLQFLIQYYNGEERAKGNILERFSAQQFPDLHSELNLSSLELGDSALYFCASSVDLAGEEQYFGPGTRLTVT.

V is TRBV9 and J is TRBJ2-2, with D uncertain. Germline V gene data show CDR1 as SGDLS and CDR2 as YYNGEE. V lost 0 bases and J 3 bases, leaving 3 bases between the germline ends. The CDR3 has 13 residues. The DNA of the CDR3 is TGTGCCAGCAGCGTAGTTGACACCGGGGAGCTGTTTTTT. Its protein product is CASSVVDTGELFF.

The V call is TRBV28, the J call TRBJ1-2, with D perhaps matching TRBD1 (5 bases). The germline V gene has CDR1 MDHEN and CDR2 SYDVKM. V lost 6 bases, J lost 2 bases, and 10 bases lay in between. This CDR3 has 13 amino acids. CDR3 sequence: CASSLTENYGYTF. CDR3 nucleotides: TGTGCCAGCAGCTTGACAGAGAACTATGGCTACACCTTC.

The rearrangement links TRBV20-1 to TRBJ1-2; D might be TRBD1 (5 bases). V lost 4 bases and J 8 bases, leaving 11 bases between the germline ends. CDR3 size: 11 residues. Looked up from germline, CDR1 is DFQATT and CDR2 is SNEGSKA (reference sequence). The CDR3 DNA follows: TGCAGTGCTAACGGGGCGCGGGGCTACACCTTC. Protein product: CSANGARGYTF.

The sample holds a few counts of this clone. The rearrangement uses TRBV2 and TRBJ1-1; possibly TRBD1 for D (5 bases). CDR1 is SNHLY, CDR2 FYNNEI, per germline. The CDR3 has 13 amino acids. Trimming stripped 5 bases from V and 4 bases from J, with 11 bases between. This CDR3 reads CASSSDGGTEAFF. In DNA, the CDR3 is TGTGCCAGCAGTTCAGACGGGGGCACTGAAGCTTTCTTT.

V usage is TRBV27 and J usage is TRBJ1-2; 8 bases are a match to TRBD1. Germline lookup yields CDR1 MNHEY and CDR2 SMNVEV (reference sequence). The CDR3 sequence is 12 residues long. The junction had 4 bases not matched to a gene; V was cut back by 8 bases and J by 5 bases. The CDR3 reads CASFGTGYGYTF. CDR3 bases: TGTGCCAGCTTCGGGACAGGTTATGGCTACACCTTC.

The V gene is TRBV11-2, the J gene TRBJ1-2; possibly TRBD1 for D (5 bases). This CDR3 spans 15 amino acids. Trimming pared 3 bases from V and 2 bases from J, leaving 13 bases between. Germline lookup yields CDR1 SGHAT and CDR2 FQNNGV. CDR3 in amino acids: CASSFWRSGNYGYTF. Here the CDR3 DNA reads TGTGCCAGCAGCTTTTGGCGGTCAGGGAACTATGGCTACACCTTC.

This clone was detected only once. The V and J genes are TRBV6-1 and TRBJ1-4, with unresolved D. Trimming left V 1 base short and J 5 bases short, with 14 bases between. The CDR3 extends over 16 amino acids. Germline-derived CDR1 and CDR2 are MNHNS and SASEGT. As DNA, the CDR3 is TGTGCCAGCAGTGAAGGAGGGTACGTCAGGAATGAAAAACTGTTTTTT. It specifies CASSEGGYVRNEKLFF.

V gene TRBV19 combines with J gene TRBJ1-1, with 11 bases matching TRBD1. V was pared by 7 bases and J by 11 bases, with 18 bases of the junction left unmatched. This CDR3 is 16 amino acids long. Germline lookup yields CDR1 LNHDA and CDR2 SQIVND (reference sequence). For the CDR3, the DNA is TGTGCCAGTACCCCCCTCTACTCGGGACAGGGGGGAGAGGCTTTCTTT. The encoded protein is CASTPLYSGQGGEAFF.

This chain joins TRBV5-3 and TRBJ1-3; the D gene is possibly TRBD1 (5 bases). TRBV5-3 is an open reading frame whose function is uncertain. V was trimmed by 1 base and J by 0 bases, leaving 5 bases between them. CDR3 length equals 14 residues. CDR3: CARSLQGSGNTIYF. Written as DNA, the CDR3 is TGTGCCAGAAGCTTGCAGGGCTCTGGAAACACCATATATTTT.